This T cell receptor (beta chain) came from a study of preoperative IRX-2 immunotherapy in early breast cancer. Profiling relied on immunoSEQ multiplex PCR, and the TCRdb table lists in-frame clones only, not all of them. The table lists some 59,000 clones, approximately 94% of them singletons. Treatment indicated: preoperative locoregional IRX-2 cytokine immunotherapy. This TCR was recovered from a human donor with breast cancer. This sample was obtained from a patient treated with IRX-2 immunotherapy.

CDR3 in amino acids: CASSRSMWTERLNTEAFF. For the CDR3, the DNA is TGTGCCAGCAGCAGGTCGATGTGGACAGAACGGCTGAACACTGAAGCTTTCTTT. The rearrangement links TRBV21-1 to TRBJ1-1; the D segment call TRBD1 is taken from the table without a DNA check. TRBV21-1 is a documented pseudogene. There are 18 residues in the CDR3.